This T cell receptor beta chain is from a study of T cell responses to AZD1222 COVID-19 vaccine. Overall study results and limits: As reported, nearly half of all spike-specific TCRs target variant regions that are unmutated. The number of AZD1222 recipients seropositive at baseline was only 5 to 7.

The protocol was immunoSEQ multiplex PCR, while the TCRdb copy is restricted to in-frame clones and leaves out a portion. The repertoire holds about 120,000 clones, with about 89% as singletons. This clone was recorded a few times. Its cognate antigen is unknown. Germline V CDR1 and CDR2: MDHEN, SYDVKM. This CDR3 comprises 12 residues. The V gene lost 6 bases and the J gene lost 7 bases, with 12 bases spanning the gap. This receptor was identified in an adult in good health. The material was peripheral blood, obtained on day 0 of AZD1222 vaccination. The chain employs TRBV28 and TRBJ1-2; no reliable D call. The CDR3 DNA reads TGTGCCAGCAGCCCAACGACGGGTGGCTACACCTTC. This encodes CASSPTTGGYTF.